The entry below describes one T cell receptor beta chain. Its antigen is still unknown. Researchers took RNA transcripts and amplified TCR beta CDR3 regions from them. Scientists carried out first-round RT-PCR using HTBI primers and then a second-round multiplex PCR. TCRdb re-analysed the multiplex PCR reads in MiXCR, keeping a single row per CDR3 protein. The data show over a million distinct CDR3 sequences, about two fifths seen once. The source of the sample is a study of Graves' ophthalmopathy and Graves' hyperthyroidism. Overall study: The stable label applied to hyperthyroidism with no ophthalmopathy within 18 months of follow-up. Study results and caveats: Thyroid clonotypes that were expanded above 0.001 frequency mostly also appeared in blood. At roughly 67% sensitivity and 72.22% specificity, the model predicted progression of the ophthalmopathy.

The sample taken for sequencing was peripheral blood or thyroid tissue (not recorded which). The sequence came from an adult man with Graves' hyperthyroidism.

The CDR3 DNA is TGCAGTGCTAGTAGGCGACTAGCGGGGGGACAAGAGACCCAGTACTTC. Its translation is CSASRRLAGGQETQYF. The rearrangement links TRBV20-1 to TRBJ2-5; TRBD2 matches at 13 bases. The length of the CDR3 is 16 residues. V lost 3 bases, J lost 2 bases, and 6 bases stayed unmatched. Germline lookup yields CDR1 DFQATT and CDR2 SNEGSKA (reference sequence).